These 12 T cell receptor beta chains came from one sample sequenced in a study of identical twins. TCRdb ran MiXCR on the 5' RACE reads and lists one entry per CDR3 protein. The sample yields approximately 670,000 distinct CDR3 sequences, 6.1% seen once. The sequenced material came from naive T cells sorted from blood. These receptors all come from a man younger than 35 in good health.

This chain joins TRBV7-9 and TRBJ2-5; D not resolved. V was cut by 1 base and J by 5 bases, with 11 bases left in between. CDR1 is SEHNR, CDR2 FQNEAQ, per germline (reference sequence). This CDR3 comprises 14 residues. The CDR3 region is CASSLDGQKETQYF. CDR3 DNA: TGTGCCAGCAGCTTAGATGGGCAGAAGGAGACCCAGTACTTC.

There are a few counts of this clonotype. The chain is built from TRBV20-1 and TRBJ2-3, with D tentatively TRBD1 or TRBD2 (5 bases each). The germline V gene encodes CDR1 DFQATT and CDR2 SNEGSKA (reference sequence). Trimming pared 1 base from V and 0 bases from J, leaving 23 bases between. The CDR3 is 19 residues long. The CDR3, as DNA: TGCAGTGCTAGAGTCGGGGCTAGCAGTCAGGATGCTAGCACAGATACGCAGTATTTT. Protein product: CSARVGASSQDASTDTQYF.

The table lists this clonotype with many counts. The chain recombines TRBV28 with TRBJ2-2; D possibly corresponds to TRBD2 (5 bases). There are 14 residues in the CDR3. The V end lost 11 bases, the J end lost 1 base, and 14 bases lay between the germline ends. Germline assignment: CDR1 MDHEN and CDR2 SYDVKM. The CDR3 DNA follows: TGTGCCTCCGCGGGCCGGGAGAACACCGGGGAGCTGTTTTTT. Protein product: CASAGRENTGELFF.

This clonotype was observed at least ten times. This chain links TRBV10-3 with TRBJ2-7; 11 nucleotides line up with TRBD2. Germline V gives CDR1 ENHRY, CDR2 SYGVKD. With 10 bases clipped from V and 0 bases from J, the junction kept 5 bases outside the gene matches. This CDR3 has 14 amino acids. In DNA form, the CDR3 reads TGTGCCACACTAGCGGGAGTTTTCTCCTACGAGCAGTACTTC. Amino acids: CATLAGVFSYEQYF.

In the case of this clonotype: With a much larger clone just one base away, this may be a read error. The chain uses TRBV11-2 and TRBJ2-5; D is uncertain. Germline CDR1 is SGHAT and CDR2 is FQNNGV. This CDR3 spans 13 amino acids. Trimming pared 3 bases from V and 5 bases from J, leaving 10 bases between. CDR3 sequence reads: CASSFDISETQYF. The CDR3 coding sequence is TGTGCCAGCAGCTTTGACATCTCGGAGACCCAGTACTTC.

The genes are TRBV12-3 or TRBV12-4 and TRBJ1-2; no reliable D call. With 9 bases removed from V and 0 bases from J, the gap between germline ends came to 11 bases. This CDR3 is 13 amino acids long. The DNA for the CDR3 is TGTGCCAGTTACAGTTGGGCTAACTATGGCTACACCTTC. Protein: CASYSWANYGYTF.

The table lists this clonotype with many counts. V usage is TRBV29-1 and J usage is TRBJ2-1; D gene ambiguous. The CDR3 sequence is 13 residues long. Germline-derived CDR1 and CDR2 are SQVTM and ANQGSEA. Between the trimmed V and J ends, which lost 6 bases and 5 bases, there was a span of 14 bases. The CDR3, as DNA: TGCAGCGTCGCCTCGAATCCGGACAATGAGCAGTTCTTC. It encodes CSVASNPDNEQFF.

This clonotype occurred a few times. J is TRBJ2-1 and V is TRBV20-1, with TRBD2 matching 12 bases. V gave up 0 bases and J gave up 4 bases; unmatched junction bases: 10. CDR1 DFQATT and CDR2 SNEGSKA come from the germline V gene (reference sequence). This CDR3 region has 18 residues. The CDR3 DNA follows: TGCAGTGCTAGAGATCTCGGACTAGCGGGATCGCGGTACAATGAGCAGTTCTTC. It yields the protein CSARDLGLAGSRYNEQFF.

The chain couples TRBV28 to TRBJ2-2, with 12 bases that match TRBD2. CDR1 is MDHEN, CDR2 SYDVKM, per germline. V lost 7 bases and J lost 1; bases outside the gene matches: 7. CDR3 length: 17 residues. The CDR3 region has the DNA TGTGCCAGCATTATGAGGACTAGCGGGAAGAACACCGGGGAGCTGTTTTTT. Translation: CASIMRTSGKNTGELFF.

This clonotype was picked up a small number of times. This rearrangement joins TRBV6-2 or TRBV6-3 to TRBJ2-2; 10 bases agree with TRBD2. This CDR3 spans 16 amino acids. CDR1 and CDR2 (germline): MNHEY, SVGEGT. V lost 0 bases and J lost 6; bases outside the gene matches: 4. The CDR3 region has the DNA TGTGCCAGCAGTTACTCGCTAGCGGGAGAGGCCGGGGAGCTGTTTTTT. Translated: CASSYSLAGEAGELFF.

V and J are TRBV9 and TRBJ2-2; D remains ambiguous. In germline, CDR1 is SGDLS, CDR2 YYNGEE. CDR3 length equals 15 residues. V was cut by 1 base and J by 0 bases, with 7 bases left in between. As DNA, the CDR3 is TGTGCCAGCAGCGTATCTCAGACGAACACCGGGGAGCTGTTTTTT. Its translation is CASSVSQTNTGELFF.

This clonotype has just a few counts. This chain connects TRBV5-1 to TRBJ1-1; D perhaps matches TRBD1 (5 bases). The CDR3 is made up of 18 amino acids. Germline V gives CDR1 SGHRS, CDR2 YFSETQ. The V end lost 0 bases, the J end lost 5 bases, and 23 bases lay between the germline ends. CDR3 nucleotide sequence: TGCGCCAGCAGCTTGGAGGTTCAGGGCCCCTTGATCCGAACTGAAGCTTTCTTT. This translates into CASSLEVQGPLIRTEAFF.